Reported below is one TCR beta chain. Clones were read by immunoSEQ multiplex PCR, and TCRdb kept only the in-frame ones, dropping some. The sample includes around 360,000 clones, 87% seen only once; the top ten take approximately 3%. The CDR3 has 13 residues. V was clipped by 8 bases and J by 4 bases, with 13 bases between them. The germline V gene has CDR1 SGDLS and CDR2 YYNGEE. The data originate from a study of blood T cell repertoires in COVID-19. Study background: There were acute and convalescent COVID-19 samples, and they came from the United States, Italy and Spain. T cells, B-cell-depleted T cells, or PBMCs supplied cDNA or gDNA.

V is TRBV9 and J is TRBJ2-1, with D uncertain. The sequence derives from a woman in her 30s who had recovered from COVID-19. The source material was PBMCs or T cells enriched from blood (not recorded which). Here the CDR3 DNA reads TGTGCCAGTTCCGGTGTATCATACAATGAGCAGTTCTTC. Its protein product is CASSGVSYNEQFF.